One sample yielded the 20 T cell receptor beta chains listed below, sequenced in a study of OX40 agonist ivuxolimab in advanced cancers. Using immunoSEQ multiplex PCR, the repertoire was profiled, and TCRdb retains in-frame clones only, with some absent. This table has tens of thousands of clones, 90% to 95% appearing once. The specimen was CD4+ or CD8+ T cells sorted from blood, collected in a trial of the OX40 agonist ivuxolimab. The receptor source for this set is an adult with an advanced solid tumor such as melanoma, head and neck, liver or kidney cancer.

On this clone itself: Other DNA sequences in this sample translate to the same CDR3. The rearrangement links TRBV7-6 to TRBJ1-3; no clear D. CDR1 is SGHVS and CDR2 is FNYEAQ in the germline V gene. The CDR3 contains 15 residues. The V end was cut by 1 base, the J end by 1 base, with 8 bases between. The CDR3 bases are TGTGCCAGCAGCTTAGGACAAGGGTCTGGAAACACCATATATTTT. Translated: CASSLGQGSGNTIYF. The whole variable domain, remainder taken from reference TRBV7-6 and TRBJ1-3, is GAGVSQSPRYKVTKRGQDVALRCDPISGHVSLYWYRQALGQGPEFLTYFNYEAQQDKSGLPNDRFSAERPEGSISTLTIQRTEQRDSAMYRCASSLGQGSGNTIYFGEGSWLTVV.

This rearrangement joins TRBV5-4 to TRBJ2-5, with D unclear. Deletions cut 4 bases from V and 0 bases from J, with 10 bases between. Germline CDR1 is SGHNT and CDR2 is YYREEE (reference sequence). The length of the CDR3 is 14 residues. CDR3 sequence reads: CASSLTTNQETQYF. The CDR3 bases are TGTGCCAGCAGCCTCACGACAAACCAAGAGACCCAGTACTTC.

V and J are TRBV6-5 and TRBJ2-3; unclear D gene. V dropped 6 bases and J dropped 0 bases, with 13 bases sitting between them. CDR3 length equals 15 residues. The germline gives CDR1 MNHEY, CDR2 SVGAGI. In DNA, the CDR3 is TGTGCCAGCAGGAGCAGCGTTTCTAGCACAGATACGCAGTATTTT. It codes for CASRSSVSSTDTQYF.

The CDR3 sequence: CASSSRDRPSKTQYF. CDR3 DNA sequence: TGTGCCAGCAGCTCCCGGGACAGGCCCTCGAAGACCCAGTACTTC. The rearrangement uses TRBV7-3 and TRBJ2-5, with 8 bases that match TRBD1. The CDR3 is 15 amino acids. Germline-derived CDR1 and CDR2 are SGHTA and FQGTGA. V lost 4 bases and J lost 6; bases outside the gene matches: 10.

The rearrangement joins TRBV6-7 to TRBJ1-4; TRBD1 might be the D (5 bases). TRBV6-7 is treated as an ORF (open reading frame) with a function not yet certain. The CDR3 loop spans 16 amino acids. V was pared by 2 bases and J by 3 bases, with 13 bases between. The CDR3 protein is CASSYPRAPSNEKLFF. The CDR3, as DNA: TGTGCCAGCAGTTACCCCAGGGCACCTTCTAATGAAAAACTGTTTTTT.

This clone came up once. The chain uses TRBV7-3 and TRBJ2-3; no clear D. Germline values: CDR1 SGHTA, CDR2 FQGTGA. The CDR3 runs to 16 residues. Between the trimmed V and J ends, which lost 3 bases and 2 bases, there was a span of 15 bases. The chain's CDR3 is CASSFGTGRNTDTQYF. The DNA for the CDR3 is TGTGCCAGCAGCTTTGGTACTGGGCGGAACACAGATACGCAGTATTTT.

Here the CDR3 reads CASRTGQNNSPLHF. In DNA form, the CDR3 reads TGTGCCAGCAGGACGGGTCAGAATAATTCACCCCTCCACTTT. The V call is TRBV6-5, the J call TRBJ1-6; D is ambiguous. Germline CDR1 MNHEY, CDR2 SVGAGI. V was shortened by 6 bases and J by 5 bases, with 11 bases between the two germline ends. The CDR3 spans 14 residues.

This chain connects TRBV7-2 to TRBJ1-2, with 7 bases aligning to TRBD1. The CDR3 length is 14 residues. Germline values: CDR1 SGHTA, CDR2 FQGNSA. With 5 bases clipped from V and 6 bases from J, the junction kept 9 bases outside the gene matches. The CDR3 protein is CASSSGQVGDGYTF. CDR3 DNA: TGTGCCAGCAGCAGCGGACAGGTCGGCGATGGCTACACCTTC.

The V gene is TRBV19, the J gene TRBJ2-5; no reliable D call. CDR3 length equals 14 residues. Between the trimmed V and J ends, which lost 1 base and 4 bases, there was a span of 10 bases. The germline CDR1 and CDR2 sequences are LNHDA and SQIVND (reference sequence). CDR3 region: CASSIGEAGETQYF. The CDR3 coding sequence is TGTGCCAGTAGTATAGGAGAGGCAGGAGAGACCCAGTACTTC.

Only one count was recorded for this clone. V gene TRBV6-6 combines with J gene TRBJ1-4; no definite D call. The CDR3 extends over 14 amino acids. The germline V gene encodes CDR1 MNHNY and CDR2 SVGAGI (reference sequence). V dropped 4 bases and J dropped 3 bases, with 9 bases sitting between them. The CDR3 DNA reads TGTGCCAGCAGTTCCGTTAGGTCTAATGAAAAACTGTTTTTT. It encodes CASSSVRSNEKLFF.

This clone has only one observation. The chain is built from TRBV6-5 and TRBJ1-2; maybe TRBD1 (5 bases). V was clipped by 2 bases and J by 8 bases, with 9 bases between them. The CDR3 has 12 amino acids. Germline V lookup: CDR1 MNHEY, CDR2 SVGAGI. CDR3 DNA: TGTGCCAGCAGTTACGGGGCCGGGGGCTACACCTTC. Translation gives CASSYGAGGYTF.

This chain connects TRBV5-1 to TRBJ2-6; D ambiguous. Germline V gene lookup returns CDR1 SGHRS and CDR2 YFSETQ. The CDR3 sequence is 14 residues long. V dropped 4 bases and J dropped 2 bases, with 7 bases sitting between them. The CDR3 sequence: CASSLQTGANVLTF. CDR3 nucleotides: TGCGCCAGCAGCCTTCAAACTGGGGCCAACGTCCTGACTTTC.

This chain joins TRBV9 and TRBJ2-1; 12 bases match TRBD2. Trimming at V came to 4 bases and at J to 5 bases, leaving 7 bases not matched to a gene. The CDR3 contains 16 residues. CDR1 and CDR2 from the germline V gene are SGDLS and YYNGEE. The CDR3 DNA sequence: TGTGCCAGCAGCATTCTAGCGGGAGGGACCCACAATGAGCAGTTCTTC. Encoded protein: CASSILAGGTHNEQFF.

The genes are TRBV28 and TRBJ2-1; tentatively, D is TRBD2 (5 bases). Deletions cut 4 bases from V and 10 bases from J, with 17 bases between. CDR3 length: 14 residues. CDR1 is MDHEN, CDR2 SYDVKM, per germline. CDR3 nucleotide sequence: TGTGCCAGCAGTTCCCCCGGCGGTCCTAGCGAGCAGTTCTTC. Translated, it gives CASSSPGGPSEQFF.

About this clone: The sample carries other DNA sequences with the same CDR3. This chain links TRBV5-4 with TRBJ2-5; 8 positions match TRBD2. Germline trimming cut 5 bases from V and 0 bases from J; bases unmatched to any gene: 9. There are 16 residues in the CDR3. The V gene's germline CDR1 is SGHNT and CDR2 YYREEE (reference sequence). The CDR3 DNA reads TGTGCCAGCAGGCCAGGACTAGCAGTTAACCAAGAGACCCAGTACTTC. This sequence encodes CASRPGLAVNQETQYF.

There are a few counts of this clone. The CDR3 region is CASSVTKSTDTQYF. CDR3 in DNA: TGTGCCAGCAGTGTGACTAAAAGCACAGATACGCAGTATTTT. The V gene is TRBV28, the J gene TRBJ2-3; D may be TRBD2 (5 bases). The length of the CDR3 is 14 residues. V was shortened by 5 bases and J by 0 bases, with 9 bases between the two germline ends. The germline V gene has CDR1 MDHEN and CDR2 SYDVKM.

The gene calls are TRBV27 and TRBJ1-1; D remains unclear. The germline gives CDR1 MNHEY, CDR2 SMNVEV (reference sequence). V was pared by 2 bases and J by 1 base, with 5 bases between. This CDR3 contains 13 residues. This CDR3 is CASSLRQNTEAFF. The CDR3 bases are TGTGCCAGCAGTTTAAGGCAGAACACTGAAGCTTTCTTT.

This sequence joins TRBV4-3 and TRBJ2-5; 7 nucleotides agree with TRBD2. The germline V gene encodes CDR1 LGHNA and CDR2 YSLEER. CDR3 size: 16 residues. Germline trimming cut 1 base from V and 5 bases from J; bases unmatched to any gene: 10. CDR3 region: CASSQVFRAGRETQYF. In nucleotides, the CDR3 is TGCGCCAGCAGCCAAGTGTTTCGAGCGGGGAGGGAGACCCAGTACTTC.

This clone was found once. The chain couples TRBV11-3 to TRBJ1-2; 9 bases agree with TRBD1. V shed 5 bases and J 3 bases; nucleotides not matched to a gene: 7. The germline gives CDR1 SGHNT, CDR2 YENEEA. The CDR3 covers 15 residues. The CDR3 DNA is TGTGCCAGCAGCCATAATACAGGGGGCTACTATGGCTACACCTTC. Translating it yields CASSHNTGGYYGYTF.

The chain uses TRBV19 and TRBJ1-4; 9 bases are a match to TRBD1. V trimming: 5 bases; J trimming: 4 bases; junction bases outside the gene matches: 2. The CDR3 consists of 14 residues. The germline V gene has CDR1 LNHDA and CDR2 SQIVND (reference sequence). CDR3 loop: CASSRQGGNEKLFF. The CDR3, as DNA: TGTGCCAGTAGTCGACAGGGGGGTAATGAAAAACTGTTTTTT.